This T cell receptor beta chain was retrieved from a study of shared clonotypes between healthy human individuals. This CDR3 has 14 residues. TCRdb's table, derived via immunoSEQ multiplex PCR, lists solely in-frame clones and lacks some. Altogether some 240,000 clones are present, about 65% being singletons, with the ten largest covering more than 9.5%. The source is a man younger than 40 in good health. Sequencing was done on a sample of memory CD4+ T cells sorted from blood. This sample's subset: CD45RA-negative fraction. V is TRBV21-1 and J is TRBJ2-5; TRBD1 was called by the table and not checked on the DNA. TRBV21-1 is annotated as a pseudogene. The CDR3 region is CASIAGLYQETQYF. CDR3 nucleotide sequence: TGTGCCAGCATCGCAGGGTTATACCAAGAGACCCAGTACTTC.